The 24 T cell receptor beta chains in this list originate from one sample, sequenced in a study of PD-L1 blockade in urothelial cancer. Sequenced by immunoSEQ multiplex PCR; TCRdb stores in-frame clones only, minus some. The sample consists of around 100,000 clones, approximately 89% of them appearing once. Time point described: peripheral blood 6 weeks after treatment start. The sequencing used PBMCs, collected around atezolizumab (anti-PD-L1) treatment. The receptors originated from a man aged 55 to 70 with urothelial cancer.

The genes are TRBV6-6 and TRBJ1-2, with a possible D match to TRBD1 (5 bases). CDR1 and CDR2 (germline): MNHNY, SVGAGI (reference sequence). Trimming took off 6 bases at V and 8 bases at J, with 10 bases between the two ends. CDR3 length equals 11 residues. This chain's CDR3 is CASSSGGGYTF. In DNA form, the CDR3 reads TGTGCCAGCAGCTCGGGGGGGGGCTACACCTTC.

The J gene is TRBJ1-5, the V gene TRBV5-6; possibly TRBD1 for D (5 bases). Trimming took off 1 base at V and 5 bases at J, with 10 bases between the two ends. From germline, CDR1 is SGHDT and CDR2 YYEEEE. The CDR3 consists of 14 residues. The CDR3 nucleotides read TGTGCCAGCAGCTTGTCAGGGTACGATCAGCCCCAGCATTTT. It encodes CASSLSGYDQPQHF.

The chain combines TRBV27 with TRBJ2-5; 8 bases map to TRBD1. Trimming removed 3 bases from V and 4 bases from J; junction bases left unmatched: 1. From germline, CDR1 is MNHEY and CDR2 SMNVEV (reference sequence). This CDR3 has 13 residues. Here the CDR3 DNA reads TGTGCCAGCAGTTTGGACAGGGCAGAGACCCAGTACTTC. Amino acids: CASSLDRAETQYF.

The chain employs TRBV5-1 and TRBJ2-5; 12 positions match TRBD2. Per the germline V gene, CDR1 is SGHRS and CDR2 is YFSETQ. Trimming took 0 bases from V and 0 from J; bases not matched to a gene: 6. The CDR3 contains 18 residues. CDR3 coding DNA: TGCGCCAGCAGCTTGGTTGCTAGCGGGGGGGCCTACCAAGAGACCCAGTACTTC. It yields the protein CASSLVASGGAYQETQYF.

This rearrangement joins TRBV19 to TRBJ1-1, with D possibly matching TRBD1 (5 bases). Germline lookup yields CDR1 LNHDA and CDR2 SQIVND (reference sequence). Trimming took off 2 bases at V and 2 bases at J, with 6 bases between the two ends. This CDR3 has 13 residues. The CDR3 nucleotides read TGTGCCAGTAGTATACAGGGCAACACTGAAGCTTTCTTT. As protein: CASSIQGNTEAFF.

The chain links TRBV4-3 to TRBJ2-7; a weak D match, TRBD2 (6 bases). Germline V gene sequence: CDR1 LGHNA, CDR2 YSLEER. Trimming pared 0 bases from V and 3 bases from J, leaving 15 bases between. The CDR3 is made up of 16 amino acids. CDR3 residues: CASSQDLGGLGYEQYF. CDR3 coding DNA: TGCGCCAGCAGCCAAGACTTGGGGGGATTAGGCTACGAGCAGTACTTC.

The CDR3 reads CASRSPGRGSSGELFF. The CDR3 nucleotides read TGCGCCAGCCGAAGCCCGGGCAGGGGGTCTTCCGGGGAGCTGTTTTTT. This chain connects TRBV4-1 to TRBJ2-2; TRBD1 aligns across 7 bases. Germline-derived CDR1 and CDR2 are MGHRA and YSYEKL. This CDR3 spans 16 amino acids. Trimming cost V 8 bases and J 6 bases; bases outside gene matches: 15.

V usage is TRBV5-1 and J usage is TRBJ2-1, with 7 bases fitting TRBD1. The CDR3 has 14 amino acids. From germline, CDR1 is SGHRS and CDR2 YFSETQ. The junction had 6 bases not matched to a gene; V was cut back by 4 bases and J by 5 bases. CDR3 sequence reads: CASSRTGEHNEQFF. The CDR3 DNA reads TGCGCCAGCAGCCGTACAGGGGAACACAATGAGCAGTTCTTC.

This sequence joins TRBV4-3 and TRBJ1-3; D is perhaps TRBD1 (5 bases). CDR1 is LGHNA, CDR2 YSLEER, per germline. Trimming took off 0 bases at V and 0 bases at J, with 15 bases between the two ends. CDR3 length: 18 residues. The CDR3 DNA follows: TGCGCCAGCAGCCAAGAACGGGCGAACAGGTACTCTGGAAACACCATATATTTT. This codes for CASSQERANRYSGNTIYF.

The J gene is TRBJ2-1, the V gene TRBV25-1; 9 nucleotides agree with TRBD2. CDR1 is MGHDK, CDR2 SYGVNS, per germline. The CDR3 totals 15 residues. Germline trimming cut 6 bases from V and 3 bases from J; bases unmatched to any gene: 6. Here the CDR3 reads CASSLGTSNYNEQFF. CDR3 DNA sequence: TGTGCCAGCAGCCTCGGGACTAGCAACTACAATGAGCAGTTCTTC.

The CDR3 region has the DNA TGTGCCAGCAGTTTAGGCAGGGAAGGGGATACGCAGTATTTT. It translates to CASSLGREGDTQYF. The genes are TRBV6-6 and TRBJ2-3; D may be TRBD1 (5 bases). The CDR3 has 14 residues. The V gene's germline CDR1 is MNHNY and CDR2 SVGAGI (reference sequence). Trimming left V 4 bases short and J 6 bases short, with 14 bases between.

This sequence joins TRBV4-3 and TRBJ2-1, with D possibly being TRBD2 (5 bases). The V and J ends lost 0 bases and 0 bases respectively, with 9 bases between them. The CDR3 sequence is 16 residues long. Germline CDR1 reads LGHNA; CDR2 reads YSLEER. The CDR3 region is CASSQDQRDSYNEQFF. In DNA form, the CDR3 reads TGCGCCAGCAGCCAAGATCAACGGGACTCCTACAATGAGCAGTTCTTC.

For this clone: One junction end does not reproduce the germline sequence, and a read error may be involved. The chain has TRBV7-2 and TRBJ2-3; possibly TRBD2 for D (6 bases). The CDR3 spans 17 residues. The germline V gene has CDR1 SGHTA and CDR2 FQGNSA. The CDR3 reads CASSGQAGTLSKDTQYF. Here the CDR3 DNA reads TGTGCCAGCAGCGGACAAGCCGGGACTCTAAGCAAAGATACGCAGTATTTT.

The V and J genes are TRBV11-2 and TRBJ2-3, with 10 bases lining up with TRBD2. Germline-derived CDR1 and CDR2 are SGHAT and FQNNGV. This CDR3 region has 18 residues. V dropped 2 bases and J dropped 2; count of bases not matched to a gene: 10. CDR3: CASSLSKRGGHDTDTQYF. In DNA form, the CDR3 reads TGTGCCAGCAGCTTATCAAAGCGGGGGGGCCACGACACAGATACGCAGTATTTT.

V gene TRBV5-1 combines with J gene TRBJ2-2; D perhaps matches TRBD1 (6 bases). The germline V gene has CDR1 SGHRS and CDR2 YFSETQ. This CDR3 spans 17 amino acids. Trimming took off 2 bases at V and 2 bases at J, with 16 bases between the two ends. CDR3 DNA sequence: TGCGCCAGCAGCTTCCCCCTGAGGGGGTCAAACACCGGGGAGCTGTTTTTT. This translates into CASSFPLRGSNTGELFF.

This clone has a handful of counts. The chain uses TRBV4-2 and TRBJ2-1, with 7 bases lining up with TRBD2. The CDR3 sequence is 13 residues long. With V trimmed by 6 bases and J by 3 bases, 2 bases remained unmatched. The germline gives CDR1 LGHNA, CDR2 YNFKEQ. The CDR3 reads CASSRTSYNEQFF. As DNA, the CDR3 is TGTGCCAGCAGTCGGACTAGCTACAATGAGCAGTTCTTC.

This chain joins TRBV5-5 and TRBJ2-7; TRBD1 agrees at 10 bases. Germline V gene lookup returns CDR1 SGHKS and CDR2 YYEKEE (reference sequence). Losses at the gene ends were 1 base for V and 1 base for J; bases not matched to a gene: 5. The CDR3 sequence is 16 residues long. The CDR3 DNA reads TGTGCCAGCAGCTTGTCGGGACAGGGGTTTTCCTACGAGCAGTACTTC. Amino acid sequence: CASSLSGQGFSYEQYF. Combining the CDR3 with reference TRBV5-5 and TRBJ2-7 gives the whole variable domain DAGVTQSPTHLIKTRGQQVTLRCSPISGHKSVSWYQQVLGQGPQFIFQYYEKEERGRGNFPDRFSARQFPNYSSELNVNALLLGDSALYLCASSLSGQGFSYEQYFGPGTRLTVT.

The V gene is TRBV9, the J gene TRBJ2-1, with D possibly being TRBD1 (6 bases). V was trimmed by 4 bases and J by 2 bases, leaving 19 bases between them. Germline V lookup: CDR1 SGDLS, CDR2 YYNGEE. This CDR3 has 17 amino acids. CDR3 nucleotides: TGTGCCAGCAGCCTCCCAGTGGGACAACTAGCCTACAATGAGCAGTTCTTC. It encodes CASSLPVGQLAYNEQFF.

The CDR3 DNA reads TGTGCCAGCAGCCCCCCAGGCGGGGTTTCCTACGAGCAGTACTTC. Its protein is CASSPPGGVSYEQYF. The chain carries TRBV28 and TRBJ2-7; a weak D match, TRBD2 (6 bases). Trimming shortened V by 6 bases and J by 1 base, and 16 bases separated the two germline ends. Germline CDR1 reads MDHEN; CDR2 reads SYDVKM. The CDR3 covers 15 residues.

The chain links TRBV19 to TRBJ1-5, with D perhaps matching TRBD1 (5 bases). Trimming took off 3 bases at V and 4 bases at J, with 13 bases between the two ends. The CDR3 runs 15 residues. Germline CDR1 reads LNHDA; CDR2 reads SQIVND (reference sequence). The CDR3 protein is CASSISPTDNQPQHF. The CDR3 DNA reads as TGTGCCAGTAGTATTTCCCCGACAGATAATCAGCCCCAGCATTTT.

This chain links TRBV10-2 with TRBJ1-2; 7 bases fit TRBD1. The V segment lost 6 bases and the J segment 7 bases; nucleotides outside the gene matches: 11. This CDR3 is 14 amino acids long. CDR1 is WSHSY and CDR2 is SAAADI in the germline V gene. Here the CDR3 DNA reads TGCGCCAGCAGGGATACAGGGGTTCAGAGTGGCTACACCTTC. Translation: CASRDTGVQSGYTF.

V usage is TRBV29-1 and J usage is TRBJ1-4, with a tentative D call TRBD1 (5 bases). The CDR3 has 13 residues. Germline CDR1 reads SQVTM; CDR2 reads ANQGSEA. V lost 4 bases and J 7 bases, leaving 13 bases between the germline ends. As DNA, the CDR3 is TGCAGCGTTGGGGGGACTTTAGGTGAAAAACTGTTTTTT. Its translation: CSVGGTLGEKLFF.

The CDR3 loop reads CASSHRQGTGLNEQFF. In nucleotides, the CDR3 is TGCGCCAGCAGCCACCGACAGGGGACGGGCTTGAATGAGCAGTTCTTC. This chain joins TRBV4-3 and TRBJ2-1; 8 nucleotides agree with TRBD1. The trim removed 3 bases at V and 7 bases at J, leaving 11 bases unmatched. The CDR3 runs to 16 residues. The germline V gene has CDR1 LGHNA and CDR2 YSLEER.

V gene TRBV9 combines with J gene TRBJ2-5; D gene ambiguous. This CDR3 is built from 14 residues. With 4 bases removed from V and 2 bases from J, the gap between germline ends came to 12 bases. Germline V gene sequence: CDR1 SGDLS, CDR2 YYNGEE. The CDR3 DNA follows: TGTGCCAGCAGCTCCCCTAGATTTCAAGAGACCCAGTACTTC. Protein: CASSSPRFQETQYF. The full variable domain, in which reference TRBV9 and TRBJ2-5 provide the parts outside the CDR3, is DSGVTQTPKHLITATGQRVTLRCSPRSGDLSVYWYQQSLDQGLQFLIQYYNGEERAKGNILERFSAQQFPDLHSELNLSSLELGDSALYFCASSSPRFQETQYFGPGTRLLVL.